This T cell receptor (beta chain) was identified in a study of cytomegalovirus exposure and HLA in healthy donors (dated by TCRdb to between 2016 and 2019). Broadly, across the study: The 500 to 800 repertoires of the first cohort and the roughly 120 validation repertoires were produced on the same platform, according to a later analysis. The study aimed to test whether cataloging public T cell receptors could reveal signatures of past pathogen exposure. In addition to the first cohort of roughly 670 subjects, a separate validation cohort of 120 different subjects was used. The study combined high-throughput TCR immunosequencing, statistical association of individual TCRs with disease status, and machine learning to predict cytomegalovirus infection status. What the authors observed across the whole study: A total of fewer than 200 TCR beta chains were listed by the study as associated with cytomegalovirus. In a later analysis, TCRs clustered in the first cohort were found to also tend to co-occur in the 120 or so validation repertoires, with approximately 95% of cluster scores above 0. A later analysis had no HLA typing for the validation cohort, so co-occurrence there was scored across all 130 or so repertoires. Three of the identified cytomegalovirus-associated TCR beta chains were confirmed in vitro to be specific for cytomegalovirus antigens. Most TCR sequences were seen in very few donors, while some public TCRs were found in many individuals. The authors suggested that the approach could potentially be extended to other disease states and immunological phenotypes. Cytomegalovirus status was reported to be diagnosed by the classifier with high specificity and sensitivity in both the original and validation cohorts.

Donors formed part of the validation cohort, which comprised about 130 subjects and was distinct from the first cohort of fewer than 750 subjects. The library was generated by the immunoSEQ multiplex PCR assay. The study's own analysis went as follows. To diagnose cytomegalovirus status from the catalog of TCR beta chain sequences, a statistical classification framework was built. The table comes from immuneACCESS by way of TCRdb, which keeps in-frame sequences with V and J called. Part of the clones is missing from these tables; in studies checked, under half for an unresolved V gene and the rest for unknown reasons. V and J calls and clone size are copied from that table; D and trimming were computed from the DNA. The sample includes 150,000 to 170,000 clones, with approximately 86% observed a single time. The top ten clonotypes cover about 1.9% of the sample. Comments on this clone: Its target antigen remains unknown. Base qualities are not recorded, but no much larger clone differs from it by a single base.

Ends trimmed: V by 5 bases, J by 7 bases; bases unmatched to a gene: 8. From a lookup of the germline V gene (reference sequence), CDR1 and CDR2 are MNHEY and SMNVEV. The CDR3 numbers 15 residues from cysteine through phenylalanine. Only the CDR3 DNA stays, 45 bases, in frame from base 1. The clonotype comes from a human donor in good health. The sequencing sample was made of PBMCs. Recombination connected TRBV27 to TRBJ1-4; 9 nucleotides in the junction match TRBD1. CDR3 reads: CASSRSGTGREKLFF. The bases read TGTGCCAGCAGTCGATCTGGGACAGGGCGTGAAAAACTGTTTTTT. The variable domain in full, with residues beyond the CDR3 obtained from the reference TRBV27 and TRBJ1-4 genes, is EAQVTQNPRYLITVTGKKLTVTCSQNMNHEYMSWYRQDPGLGLRQIYYSMNVEVTDKGDVPEGYKVSRKEKRNFPLILESPSPNQTSLYFCASSRSGTGREKLFFGSGTQLSVL.